This T cell receptor (beta chain) was identified in a study of T cells expressing NK-cell markers. The CDR3 consists of 13 residues. Synthesis of TCR beta cDNA relied on 5'RACE template switching carrying UMIs. TCRdb re-analyzed the 5' RACE reads; it lists each CDR3 protein once, without DNA. The table lists about 450,000 distinct CDR3 sequences. The chain joins TRBV12-3 or TRBV12-4 to TRBJ1-1; TCRdb selects TRBD1, and the lack of DNA leaves this call unchecked. This sequence was found in a woman aged 18-70 years in good health. The sequenced material came from blood T cells: a sorted CD56 or NKG2C T cell subset, CD4+ or CD8+ T cells, or bulk PBMC T cells (not recorded which). The chain's CDR3 is CASWQGSYTEAFF.